A single sample is the source of the 14 T cell receptor beta chains below, sequenced in a study of blood T cell repertoires in COVID-19. Generated by immunoSEQ multiplex PCR, the TCRdb table keeps only in-frame clones and is missing some. The repertoire holds approximately 490,000 clones, with approximately 90% as singletons. Source material: PBMCs or T cells enriched from blood (not recorded which). The receptors originated from a woman aged 55-69 years who had recovered from COVID-19.

V gene TRBV19 combines with J gene TRBJ1-5; 8 nucleotides align to TRBD1. Germline CDR1 LNHDA, CDR2 SQIVND (reference sequence). The CDR3 runs 14 residues. The ends lost 5 bases at V and 6 bases at J; junction bases unmatched: 6. CDR3 DNA: TGTGCCAGTAGTCCTCAGACAGGGGTTCAGCCCCAGCATTTT. Protein sequence: CASSPQTGVQPQHF.

The chain joins TRBV5-1 to TRBJ1-1, with D possibly TRBD1 on 5 matching bases. Germline values: CDR1 SGHRS, CDR2 YFSETQ. Trimming took off 4 bases at V and 0 bases at J, with 13 bases between the two ends. The CDR3 spans 15 residues. The CDR3 here is CASSPMGPMNTEAFF. The CDR3 nucleotides are TGCGCCAGCAGCCCAATGGGGCCTATGAACACTGAAGCTTTCTTT.

The chain carries TRBV24-1 and TRBJ1-5; TRBD1 aligns across 10 bases. This CDR3 has 16 residues. J was trimmed by 3 bases and V by 3 bases; bases with no gene match: 4. Germline V lookup: CDR1 KGHDR, CDR2 SFDVKD. CDR3 bases: TGTGCCACCAGTGATAGGACAGGGGGTTACAATCAGCCCCAGCATTTT. Its protein is CATSDRTGGYNQPQHF.

In the case of this clone: The identical CDR3 is also encoded by other nucleotide sequences in the sample. The gene calls are TRBV6-5 and TRBJ2-5; 8 bases align to TRBD2. Germline V lookup: CDR1 MNHEY, CDR2 SVGAGI. V shed 6 bases and J 5 bases; nucleotides not matched to a gene: 8. The CDR3 contains 14 residues. The CDR3: CASSSGGAGETQYF. CDR3 in DNA: TGTGCCAGCAGCTCGGGGGGGGCAGGGGAGACCCAGTACTTC.

The V and J genes are TRBV2 and TRBJ2-1; no clear D gene. Germline V CDR1 and CDR2: SNHLY, FYNNEI. This CDR3 has 12 amino acids. V lost 6 bases, J lost 7 bases, and 10 bases lay in between. CDR3 loop: CASRSGPNEQFF. For the CDR3, the DNA is TGTGCCAGCAGATCAGGTCCGAATGAGCAGTTCTTC.

Points on this clone: Sequence at one end of the junction differs from germline and may be a read error. J is TRBJ1-2 and V is TRBV5-8; D call uncertain. The germline V gene encodes CDR1 SGHTS and CDR2 YDEGEE. CDR3 length equals 11 residues. CDR3 loop: CASSLAVRMAF. DNA of the CDR3: TGTGCCAGCAGCTTGGCCGTGAGAATGGCCTTC. The whole variable domain, filled in from reference TRBV5-8 and TRBJ1-2, reads EAGVTQSPTHLIKTRGQQATLRCSPISGHTSVYWYQQALGLGLQFLLWYDEGEERNRGNFPPRFSGRQFPNYSSELNVNALELEDSALYLCASSLAVRMAFGSGTRLTVV.

The gene calls are TRBV5-1 and TRBJ2-2, with a possible D match to TRBD2 (5 bases). The germline gives CDR1 SGHRS, CDR2 YFSETQ. The CDR3 covers 15 residues. V gave up 0 bases and J gave up 6 bases, with 12 bases separating them. CDR3 DNA: TGCGCCAGCAGCTTGGTAGTAACCGGGGCCGGGGAGCTGTTTTTT. Residues: CASSLVVTGAGELFF.

The chain has TRBV6-1 and TRBJ1-6; perhaps TRBD1 as D (5 bases). The V gene lost 2 bases and the J gene lost 8 bases, with 7 bases spanning the gap. Germline CDR1 reads MNHNS; CDR2 reads SASEGT. The CDR3 has 13 residues. The CDR3 region is CASSETRDSPLHF. Here the CDR3 DNA reads TGTGCCAGCAGTGAAACCAGGGATTCACCCCTCCACTTT.

This chain connects TRBV6-5 to TRBJ1-6, with a weak D call TRBD1 (6 bases). Trimming took 8 bases from V and 0 from J, leaving 11 bases between them. This CDR3 is built from 15 residues. The germline gives CDR1 MNHEY, CDR2 SVGAGI. CDR3 in amino acids: CASGIQGSYNSPLHF. CDR3 coding DNA: TGTGCCAGCGGGATACAGGGCTCCTATAATTCACCCCTCCACTTT.

For the CDR3, the DNA is TGTGCCACCAGTGATTTGGACACCGTGGCCCGAGATACGCAGTATTTT. Translating it yields CATSDLDTVARDTQYF. This chain connects TRBV24-1 to TRBJ2-3, with unresolved D. CDR3 length: 16 residues. Per the germline V gene, CDR1 is KGHDR and CDR2 is SFDVKD. The V end lost 0 bases, the J end lost 5 bases, and 14 bases lay between the germline ends.

This clone was found a few times. The rearrangement uses TRBV4-1 and TRBJ1-5; possible D gene TRBD1, 6 bases. The CDR3 consists of 13 residues. V lost 4 bases and J 3 bases, leaving 7 bases between the germline ends. Germline lookup yields CDR1 MGHRA and CDR2 YSYEKL. CDR3 loop: CASSRDNNQPQHF. The CDR3 nucleotides read TGCGCCAGCAGCCGGGACAACAATCAGCCCCAGCATTTT.

The rearrangement joins TRBV5-1 to TRBJ1-1, with TRBD1 as a possible D gene (6 bases). The CDR3 contains 14 residues. V was trimmed by 0 bases and J by 4 bases, leaving 10 bases between them. In germline, CDR1 is SGHRS, CDR2 YFSETQ. CDR3 bases: TGCGCCAGCAGCTTGGACAGGGTGGGCACTGAAGCTTTCTTT. As protein: CASSLDRVGTEAFF.

This clone appeared a single time. The rearrangement joins TRBV3-1 (or the pseudogene TRBV3-2) to TRBJ1-2; D remains unclear. This CDR3 spans 12 amino acids. V lost 0 bases, J lost 7 bases, and 6 bases lay in between. Germline loops: CDR1 LGHDT, CDR2 YNNKEL (reference sequence). The DNA for the CDR3 is TGTGCCAGCAGCCAAGATATGCGTGGCTACACCTTC. This translates into CASSQDMRGYTF.

This chain links TRBV7-9 with TRBJ1-6; D is possibly TRBD1 (6 bases). Trimming shortened V by 3 bases and J by 7 bases, and 10 bases separated the two germline ends. Per germline, CDR1 SEHNR and CDR2 FQNEAQ (reference sequence). The CDR3 sequence is 14 residues long. DNA for the CDR3: TGTGCCAGCAGCTTCCGGACAGTGAATTCACCCCTCCACTTT. This gives the protein CASSFRTVNSPLHF.